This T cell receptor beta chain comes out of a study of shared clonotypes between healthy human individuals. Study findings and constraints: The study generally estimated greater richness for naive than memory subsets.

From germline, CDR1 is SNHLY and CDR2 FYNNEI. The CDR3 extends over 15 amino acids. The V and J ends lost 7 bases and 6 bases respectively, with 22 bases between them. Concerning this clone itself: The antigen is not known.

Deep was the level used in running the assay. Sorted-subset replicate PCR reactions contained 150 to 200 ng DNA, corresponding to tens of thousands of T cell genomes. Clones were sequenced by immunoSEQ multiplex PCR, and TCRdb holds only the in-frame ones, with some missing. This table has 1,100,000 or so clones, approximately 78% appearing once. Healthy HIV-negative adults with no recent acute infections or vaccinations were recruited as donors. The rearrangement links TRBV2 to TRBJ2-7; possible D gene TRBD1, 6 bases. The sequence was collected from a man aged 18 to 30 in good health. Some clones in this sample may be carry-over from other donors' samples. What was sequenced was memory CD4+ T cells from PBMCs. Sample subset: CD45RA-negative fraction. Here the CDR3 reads CASTPARGWMSEQYF. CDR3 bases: TGTGCCAGCACTCCGGCCAGGGGTTGGATGAGCGAGCAGTACTTC.